The clone carrying this T cell receptor (beta chain) showed up many times. This sample's time point: newly diagnosed GD, antithyroid drugs for less than 3 months. PBMC-extracted RNA yielded the TCR library. According to the study, TCR beta libraries were built with iRepertoire HTBI primers and CDR3-region Arm-PCR. TCRdb re-called the multiplex PCR reads through MiXCR, storing one row per CDR3 protein. Found here are about 420,000 distinct CDR3 sequences, approximately 16% of them singletons; the top ten hold roughly 23%. Germline V gene data show CDR1 as WSHSY and CDR2 as SAAADI. Trimming took 2 bases from V and 0 from J, leaving 10 bases between them. The CDR3 length is 15 residues. The data stem from a study of regulatory T cells in long-lasting Graves disease. These data were likewise used in another study, on T cells in Graves' hyperthyroidism and ophthalmopathy. That study reports: During a first-round RT-PCR of the TCR CDR3, the HTBI primer set was used.

The chain couples TRBV10-2 to TRBJ1-1, with D possibly TRBD1 on 6 matching bases. The sequencing here drew on peripheral blood mononuclear cells (PBMCs), taken at new diagnosis, from a patient treated with antithyroid drugs. The TCR sequence derives from a woman aged 18-30 years with Graves disease. The CDR3 spells CASSEGGQMNTEAFF. In nucleotides, the CDR3 is TGCGCCAGCAGTGAGGGGGGACAAATGAACACTGAAGCTTTCTTT.